A selection of T cell receptor beta chains follows, all from one sample in a study of blood T cell repertoires in COVID-19. Libraries were prepared by immunoSEQ multiplex PCR; TCRdb keeps only in-frame clonotypes and omits some of them. The sample records 200,000 to 250,000 clones, roughly 80% being singletons. The sequenced sample was PBMCs or T cells enriched from blood (not recorded which). The source is a woman aged 50 to 60 who had been exposed to COVID-19. Each CDR3 is given with its conserved first and last residue. D genes are given only for firm matches. A row's size may be missing; if present it is once, few, many or a size class.

TRBV18	-	TRBJ2-3	-	TGTGCCAGCTCACCAGCGGGGAAACCAGATACGCAGTATTTT	CASSPAGKPDTQYF
TRBV7-2	-	TRBJ1-4	-	TGTGCCAGCAGCTTGGGACACTTAAATGAAAAACTGTTTTTT	CASSLGHLNEKLFF
TRBV7-9	-	TRBJ2-2	few	TGTGCCAGCAGCCTACAGGGCGTCAAGGGGGAGCTGTTTTTT	CASSLQGVKGELFF
TRBV3-1/TRBV3-2	-	TRBJ2-3	-	TGTGCCAGCAGCCAAGATCGGTCCGGGTCCGCAGATACGCAGTATTTT	CASSQDRSGSADTQYF
TRBV7-2	TRBD2	TRBJ2-7	-	TGTGCCAGCAGCTCCCCGGGGGGACTAGCGTACGAGCAGTACTTC	CASSSPGGLAYEQYF
TRBV5-1	-	TRBJ2-1	-	TGCGCCAGCAGCTTGGTAGCTTCCTCAAATGAGCAGTTCTTC	CASSLVASSNEQFF
TRBV5-1	TRBD1	TRBJ1-1	-	TGCGCCAGCAGCTCTCAGGGGGCCACTGAAGCTTTCTTT	CASSSQGATEAFF
TRBV27	TRBD2	TRBJ2-3	-	TGTGCCAGCAGTTCAACGAGCGGGGGCTGGACAGATACGCAGTATTTT	CASSSTSGGWTDTQYF
TRBV7-9	TRBD1	TRBJ2-7	-	TGTGCCAGCAGTTCTCGAGCGGGACAGGGAGTTTTAGCGGACGAGCAGTACTTC	CASSSRAGQGVLADEQYF
TRBV18	TRBD1	TRBJ2-7	-	TGTGCCAGCTCACCCCGGACAGGGGGTAGGAGCGAGCAGTACTTC	CASSPRTGGRSEQYF
TRBV18	TRBD1	TRBJ1-6	-	TGTGCCAGCTCACATGAGACAGGGGTAAATTCACCCCTCCACTTT	CASSHETGVNSPLHF
TRBV28	-	TRBJ2-4	-	TGTGCCAGCAGTTTATGGGGGGGGCCAACCAAAAACATTCAGTACTTC	CASSLWGGPTKNIQYF
TRBV7-8	-	TRBJ1-2	once	TGTGCCAGCAGCGTTGCGGGCGGCTATGGCTACACCTTC	CASSVAGGYGYTF
TRBV3-1/TRBV3-2	TRBD1	TRBJ2-1	once	TGTGCCAGCAGCCAAGTACAGGGGGGATCGCGTAGGCAGTTCTTC	CASSQVQGGSRRQFF
TRBV5-5	TRBD2	TRBJ2-1	-	TGTGCCAGCAGGCCCGGGACTAGCGGGGGGCAGTTCTTC	CASRPGTSGGQFF
TRBV4-3	-	TRBJ2-7	-	TGCGCCAGCAGCCAAGCCCCCGGGGACTCCTACGAGCAGTACTTC	CASSQAPGDSYEQYF
TRBV19	-	TRBJ1-2	-	TGTGCCAGTAGCCTGGACAGACTCTATGGCTACACCTTC	CASSLDRLYGYTF
TRBV5-1	-	TRBJ2-3	-	TGCGCCAGCAGCTTGGCCTCGGCGGGGAGGCGCACAGATACGCAGTATTTT	CASSLASAGRRTDTQYF